Listed below are T cell receptor beta chains from one sample, sequenced in a study of blood T cell repertoires in COVID-19. TCRdb's table, derived via immunoSEQ multiplex PCR, lists solely in-frame clones and lacks some. The data contain 25,000 to 35,000 clones, 88% of them singletons. The sequenced sample was peripheral blood. These receptors were collected from a man in his fifties or sixties with COVID-19, enrolled during active disease. Each CDR3 is given with its conserved first and last residue. The D gene is left open where the match is weak. The size field is filled for only some rows; it gives once, few, many or a size class.

TRBJ1-2,TRBV19,-,TRBD1,TGTGCCAGTAGTATACTACCAGGGGGAAACTATGGCTACACCTTC,CASSILPGGNYGYTF
TRBJ2-5,TRBV4-1,-,TRBD1,TGCGCCAGCAGCCAAGAGGCGGCAGGGGGCGATGAGACCCAGTACTTC,CASSQEAAGGDETQYF
TRBJ2-7,TRBV4-1,once,TRBD1,TGCGCCAGCAGTCATACAATGACAGGGCGGATTACCTACGAGCAGTACTTC,CASSHTMTGRITYEQYF
TRBJ1-4,TRBV7-9,-,TRBD1,TGTGCCAGCAGCCCACGGGACAGGGGAAGTGAAAAACTGTTTTTT,CASSPRDRGSEKLFF
TRBJ1-4,TRBV2,-,TRBD1,TGTGCCAGCAGCAAAACAGGGGGCTCGAATGAAAAACTGTTTTTT,CASSKTGGSNEKLFF
TRBJ2-2,TRBV19,-,-,TGTGCCAGTAGTAATGACGGAGGGGTGAACACCGGGGAGCTGTTTTTT,CASSNDGGVNTGELFF
TRBJ2-7,TRBV7-3,-,-,TGTGCCAGCAGCACCCCCTCCAGGGTCTACGAGCAGTACTTC,CASSTPSRVYEQYF
TRBJ1-5,TRBV6-5,-,TRBD1,TGTGCCAGCCGGGCCGGGACAGACGGAAATCAGCCCCAGCATTTT,CASRAGTDGNQPQHF
TRBJ2-4,TRBV27,-,-,TGTGCCAGCAGCACCTTCGGGGGAGCCAAAAACATTCAGTACTTC,CASSTFGGAKNIQYF
TRBJ1-1,TRBV5-4,once,-,TGTGCCAGCAGACGGGTGGGCACTGAAGCTTTCTTT,CASRRVGTEAFF
TRBJ1-6,TRBV6-2/TRBV6-3,-,TRBD1,TGTGCCAGCAGTTACTCCAGGGGGCGTTCGGATTCACCCCTCCACTTT,CASSYSRGRSDSPLHF
TRBJ2-7,TRBV19,few,-,TGTGCCAGTAGTATCGGTTTAGCGAGAAGCTCCTACGAGCAGTACTTC,CASSIGLARSSYEQYF
TRBJ1-5,TRBV4-1,-,-,TGCGCCAGCAGCCAAGATGGGTGGGCAGGGGATCAGCCCCAGCATTTT,CASSQDGWAGDQPQHF
TRBJ2-3,TRBV11-3,-,-,TGTGCCATCCGGGGGTCAGATACGCAGTATTTT,CAIRGSDTQYF
TRBJ2-7,TRBV28,-,-,TGTGCCAGCAGTTTCAAATCCTACGAGCAGTACTTC,CASSFKSYEQYF
TRBJ1-1,TRBV6-5,-,TRBD1,TGTGCCAGCAGTACAGGGACAGGGGGGGGCACTGAAGCTTTCTTT,CASSTGTGGGTEAFF
TRBJ2-2,TRBV18,-,-,TGTGCCAGCTCACACGGGACACCGAACACCGGGGAGCTGTTTTTT,CASSHGTPNTGELFF
TRBJ2-3,TRBV28,-,-,TGTGCCAGCAGACTAAGACTCACAGATACGCAGTATTTT,CASRLRLTDTQYF
TRBJ1-2,TRBV28,-,TRBD1,TGTGCCAGCAGTTGGGGACAGAGACCCTATGGCTACACCTTC,CASSWGQRPYGYTF
TRBJ2-7,TRBV3-1/TRBV3-2,-,-,TGTGCCAGCAGCCAAGGGCGGGTCCGTGAGCAGTACTTC,CASSQGRVREQYF
TRBJ2-1,TRBV27,-,-,TGTGCCAGCAGCTCCGCGGGGTACAATGAGCAGTTCTTC,CASSSAGYNEQFF
TRBJ2-7,TRBV30,-,-,TGTGCCTGGGACAGATTAAGCTCCTACGAGCAGTACTTC,CAWDRLSSYEQYF
TRBJ1-5,TRBV27,-,-,TGTGCCAGCAGTTTAAAAGGGAGGCAGCCCCAGCATTTT,CASSLKGRQPQHF
TRBJ2-2,TRBV2,-,TRBD2,TGTGCCAGCACCTCCCTAGCGGGAGCGAACACCGGGGAGCTGTTTTTT,CASTSLAGANTGELFF
TRBJ1-2,TRBV5-8,-,TRBD1,TGTGCCAGCAGCGTCAACGCCAGGGACAGCTCTGGTCCTAACTATGGCTACACCTTC,CASSVNARDSSGPNYGYTF
TRBJ2-7,TRBV29-1,-,-,TGCAGCGTTTACTTACAGAAGCAGTACTTC,CSVYLQKQYF
TRBJ1-1,TRBV7-9,once,TRBD1,TGTGCCAGCAGCCCCCCGGGACAGGGGGCCAACACTGAAGCTTTCTTT,CASSPPGQGANTEAFF
TRBJ1-1,TRBV18,-,TRBD1,TGTGCCAGCTCAACCGGGGCAGGGGGCAACACTGAAGCTTTCTTT,CASSTGAGGNTEAFF
TRBJ2-7,TRBV19,once,-,TGTGCCAGTAGTTCCGACAGCTACGAGCAGTACTTC,CASSSDSYEQYF
TRBJ1-4,TRBV5-1,-,TRBD1,TGCGCCAGCAGCTCGGAGACAGGGTGGGTTGAAAAACTGTTTTTT,CASSSETGWVEKLFF
TRBJ2-7,TRBV9,-,-,TGTGCCAGCAGCGTCTCAGGGCCTGGGGAGCAGTACTTC,CASSVSGPGEQYF
TRBJ1-2,TRBV25-1,few,-,TGTGCCAGCAGTGAAGCGACACTGCTTGACTACACCTTC,CASSEATLLDYTF
TRBJ1-3,TRBV28,-,-,TGTGCCAGCAGTTACAGGGCATTTGGAAACACCATATATTTT,CASSYRAFGNTIYF